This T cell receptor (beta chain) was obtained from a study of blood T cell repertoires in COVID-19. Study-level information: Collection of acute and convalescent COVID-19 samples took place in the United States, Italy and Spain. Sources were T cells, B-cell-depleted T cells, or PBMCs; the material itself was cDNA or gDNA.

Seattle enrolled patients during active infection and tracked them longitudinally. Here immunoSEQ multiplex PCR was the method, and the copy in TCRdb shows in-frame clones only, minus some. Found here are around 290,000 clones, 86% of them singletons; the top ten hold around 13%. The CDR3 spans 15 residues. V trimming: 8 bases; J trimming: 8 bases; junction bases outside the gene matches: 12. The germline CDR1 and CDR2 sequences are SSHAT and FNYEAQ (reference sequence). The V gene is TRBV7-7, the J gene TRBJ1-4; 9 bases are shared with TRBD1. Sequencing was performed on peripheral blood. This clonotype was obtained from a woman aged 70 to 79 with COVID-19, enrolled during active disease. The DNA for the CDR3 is TGTGCCAGCGCCCAAGACAGGGGGGAGAGGGAAAAACTGTTTTTT. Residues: CASAQDRGEREKLFF.